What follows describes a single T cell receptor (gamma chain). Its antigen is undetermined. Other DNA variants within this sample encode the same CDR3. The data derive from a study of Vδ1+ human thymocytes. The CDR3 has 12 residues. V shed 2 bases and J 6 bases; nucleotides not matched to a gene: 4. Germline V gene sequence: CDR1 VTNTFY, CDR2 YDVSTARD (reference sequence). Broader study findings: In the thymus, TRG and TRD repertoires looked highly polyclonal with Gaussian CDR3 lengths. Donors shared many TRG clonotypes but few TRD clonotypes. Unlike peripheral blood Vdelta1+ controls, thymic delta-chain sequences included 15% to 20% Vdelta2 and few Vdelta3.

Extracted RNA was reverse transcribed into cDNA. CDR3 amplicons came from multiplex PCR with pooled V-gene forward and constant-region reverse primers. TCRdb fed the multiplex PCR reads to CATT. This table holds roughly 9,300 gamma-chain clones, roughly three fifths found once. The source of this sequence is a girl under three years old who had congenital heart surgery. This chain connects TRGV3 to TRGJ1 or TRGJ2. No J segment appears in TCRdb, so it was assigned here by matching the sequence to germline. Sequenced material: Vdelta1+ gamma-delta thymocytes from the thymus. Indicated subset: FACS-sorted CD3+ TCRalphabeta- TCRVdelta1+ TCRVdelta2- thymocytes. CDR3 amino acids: CATWDKRYKKLF. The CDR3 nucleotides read TGTGCCACCTGGGACAAACGTTATAAGAAACTCTTT.